These 25 T cell receptor beta chains share one sample of origin, sequenced in a study of identical twins. One entry per CDR3 protein results from TCRdb running MiXCR on the 5' RACE reads. Here the sample spans under 250,000 distinct CDR3 sequences, 6% to 9% being singletons. Another study also made use of these data, one on yellow fever vaccine responses in identical twins.

The sequencing input was memory (CD45RO+) T cells sorted from blood. Receptors originate from a woman younger than 35 in good health.

The chain recombines TRBV5-8 with TRBJ2-3; 8 nucleotides line up with TRBD2. CDR3 length: 16 residues. The V and J ends lost 0 bases and 4 bases, in that order; junction bases with no gene match: 7. Germline V gene lookup returns CDR1 SGHTS and CDR2 YDEGEE. CDR3: CASSLGAGLDSDTQYF. CDR3 bases: TGTGCCAGCAGCTTGGGAGCGGGACTAGATTCAGATACGCAGTATTTT.

This clonotype was counted at least ten times. This chain uses TRBV20-1 with TRBJ2-1; no clear D gene. The CDR3 runs 17 residues. Germline CDR1 DFQATT, CDR2 SNEGSKA (reference sequence). V lost 1 base to trimming and J lost 0 bases, with 16 bases between them. The CDR3 region has the DNA TGCAGTGCTAGAGCCGATTCTTCGGAGAGCTCCTACAATGAGCAGTTCTTC. Its protein product is CSARADSSESSYNEQFF.

This clonotype appeared many times. The V gene is TRBV3-1, the J gene TRBJ2-7; the match to TRBD1 covers 8 bases. This CDR3 contains 11 residues. CDR1 is LGHDT and CDR2 is YNNKEL in the germline V gene (reference sequence). V dropped 3 bases and J dropped 11; count of bases not matched to a gene: 3. DNA for the CDR3: TGTGCCAGCAGCCAGGACAGGGCCGAGTACTTC. Translation: CASSQDRAEYF.

This clonotype appeared many times. The rearrangement links TRBV5-1 to TRBJ1-3, with D unclear. The V end lost 4 bases, the J end lost 4 bases, and 9 bases lay between the germline ends. CDR3 length: 13 residues. CDR1 SGHRS and CDR2 YFSETQ come from the germline V gene. The CDR3 reads CASSVEGGNTIYF. The CDR3 DNA sequence: TGCGCCAGCAGCGTGGAGGGAGGAAACACCATATATTTT.

The V and J genes are TRBV14 and TRBJ2-5, with 8 bases matching TRBD2. V was pared by 1 base and J by 5 bases, with 6 bases of the junction left unmatched. Germline assignment: CDR1 SGHDN and CDR2 FVKESK. This CDR3 has 15 amino acids. The CDR3 nucleotides read TGTGCCAGCAGCCAAGTAACGGGGGGGCCGGAGACCCAGTACTTC. It codes for CASSQVTGGPETQYF. The whole variable domain, remainder taken from reference TRBV14 and TRBJ2-5, is EAGVTQFPSHSVIEKGQTVTLRCDPISGHDNLYWYRRVMGKEIKFLLHFVKESKQDESGMPNNRFLAERTGGTYSTLKVQPAELEDSGVYFCASSQVTGGPETQYFGPGTRLLVL.

This clonotype came up a few times. The chain combines TRBV6-1 with TRBJ2-7, with D hard to call. The V end was cut by 6 bases, the J end by 3 bases, with 12 bases between. The CDR3 runs to 13 residues. Germline CDR1 reads MNHNS; CDR2 reads SASEGT. In DNA form, the CDR3 reads TGTGCCAGCAGCCCCGCACTCGTCTACGAGCAGTACTTC. Its protein is CASSPALVYEQYF.

This clonotype was detected ten times or more. The junction and the germline gene differ at one end; a read error may be behind it. J is TRBJ2-3 and V is TRBV19; 9 bases align to TRBD2. Germline V CDR1 and CDR2: LNHDA, SQIVND (reference sequence). CDR3 length: 18 amino acids. CDR3: CASSIGSLAGKYTDTQYF. The CDR3 DNA is TGTGCCAGTAGCATAGGGTCCCTAGCGGGAAAATACACAGATACGCAGTATTTT.

This clonotype was counted at least ten times. The CDR3 sequence: CSVEVTGLYGYTF. CDR3 nucleotide sequence: TGCAGCGTTGAGGTGACAGGGCTCTATGGCTACACCTTC. The genes are TRBV29-1 and TRBJ1-2; 7 bases agree with TRBD1. Germline CDR1 and CDR2: SQVTM and ANQGSEA. CDR3 size: 13 residues. J was trimmed by 4 bases and V by 3 bases; bases with no gene match: 5.

This clonotype was seen only a few times. The chain has TRBV7-8 and TRBJ2-1; possibly TRBD1 or TRBD2 for D (6 bases each). This CDR3 has 14 amino acids. Trimming took off 6 bases at V and 8 bases at J, with 17 bases between the two ends. CDR1 SGHVS and CDR2 FQNEAQ come from the germline V gene. The CDR3 DNA sequence: TGTGCCAGCAGATGGAGGGGGGCCAGCGATGAGCAGTTCTTC. This encodes CASRWRGASDEQFF.

The sample holds many counts of this clonotype. This chain joins TRBV20-1 and TRBJ2-3; 13 nucleotides agree with TRBD2. Germline-derived CDR1 and CDR2 are DFQATT and SNEGSKA (reference sequence). The CDR3 extends over 19 amino acids. V trimming: 0 bases; J trimming: 6 bases; junction bases outside the gene matches: 15. The CDR3 coding sequence is TGCAGTGCTAGAGATGATCCCCTCCGGACTAGCGGGAGAACGGATACGCAGTATTTT. Translation: CSARDDPLRTSGRTDTQYF.

The chain couples TRBV3-1 to TRBJ2-7; no clear D gene. The germline V gene has CDR1 LGHDT and CDR2 YNNKEL (reference sequence). Trimming removed 3 bases from V and 0 bases from J, with 9 bases in between. The CDR3 covers 14 residues. CDR3 in amino acids: CASSQWASSYEQYF. CDR3 sequence (DNA): TGTGCCAGCAGCCAGTGGGCGAGCTCCTACGAGCAGTACTTC.

Ten or more counts support this clonotype. The rearrangement joins TRBV5-6 to TRBJ2-1; 8 bases map to TRBD2. CDR3 length: 16 residues. The V and J ends lost 2 bases and 0 bases, in that order; junction bases with no gene match: 4. Germline V lookup: CDR1 SGHDT, CDR2 YYEEEE. The CDR3: CASSFSGESSYNEQFF. CDR3 nucleotides: TGTGCCAGCAGCTTTAGCGGGGAAAGCTCCTACAATGAGCAGTTCTTC.

The V and J genes are TRBV3-1 and TRBJ2-5; tentative D call: TRBD2 (5 bases). CDR3 length equals 15 residues. Germline V lookup: CDR1 LGHDT, CDR2 YNNKEL (reference sequence). Trimming removed 4 bases from V and 5 bases from J, with 17 bases in between. The CDR3 spells CASSPRAGRGETQYF. Written as DNA, the CDR3 is TGTGCCAGCAGCCCGAGGGCAGGCCGCGGGGAGACCCAGTACTTC.

In this sample, this clonotype turned up many times. The chain combines TRBV20-1 with TRBJ2-3, with TRBD2 matching 9 bases. The J segment lost 6 bases and the V segment lost 1 base, leaving 8 bases of the junction unmatched. Germline assignment: CDR1 DFQATT and CDR2 SNEGSKA (reference sequence). This CDR3 is 15 amino acids long. Here the CDR3 DNA reads TGCAGTGCTAGAGGTACGGCGGGAGGGCCGGATACGCAGTATTTT. Residues: CSARGTAGGPDTQYF.

V is TRBV7-6 and J is TRBJ2-6; 8 bases align to TRBD1. CDR1 and CDR2 from the germline V gene are SGHVS and FNYEAQ. The CDR3 totals 18 residues. J was trimmed by 2 bases and V by 4 bases; bases with no gene match: 10. The CDR3 DNA follows: TGTGCCAGCAGCTCCAAGGCACAGGGGGAAACTGGGGCCAACGTCCTGACTTTC. Translated: CASSSKAQGETGANVLTF.

This clonotype was seen repeatedly, ten times or more. The chain couples TRBV5-1 to TRBJ2-2, with D uncertain. The V gene's germline CDR1 is SGHRS and CDR2 YFSETQ. Trimming pared 4 bases from V and 6 bases from J, leaving 13 bases between. This CDR3 has 14 amino acids. The DNA of the CDR3 is TGCGCCAGCAGCGCGACCAACCGACCCGGGGAGCTGTTTTTT. Its protein product is CASSATNRPGELFF.

The J gene is TRBJ1-1, the V gene TRBV14; TRBD1 matches at 8 bases. J gave up 4 bases and V 0 bases, and 13 bases lay outside the gene matches. CDR3 length: 18 residues. Germline V lookup: CDR1 SGHDN, CDR2 FVKESK. The CDR3 nucleotides are TGTGCCAGCAGCCAAGATCCGAGGAGACAGGGGTACGTCACTGAAGCTTTCTTT. Protein: CASSQDPRRQGYVTEAFF. Combining the CDR3 with reference TRBV14 and TRBJ1-1 gives the whole variable domain EAGVTQFPSHSVIEKGQTVTLRCDPISGHDNLYWYRRVMGKEIKFLLHFVKESKQDESGMPNNRFLAERTGGTYSTLKVQPAELEDSGVYFCASSQDPRRQGYVTEAFFGQGTRLTVV.

This clonotype appeared a few times. V is TRBV7-2 and J is TRBJ2-7; 12 nucleotides agree with TRBD2. The V gene's germline CDR1 is SGHTA and CDR2 FQGNSA. The ends lost 5 bases at V and 6 bases at J; junction bases unmatched: 8. The CDR3 is 15 residues long. The DNA of the CDR3 is TGTGCCAGCAGCGGGACTAGCGGGCCTCTCAGCGAGCAGTACTTC. Translation gives CASSGTSGPLSEQYF.

This clonotype came up many times. The chain uses TRBV20-1 and TRBJ2-3; possibly TRBD2 for D (6 bases). Germline CDR1 and CDR2: DFQATT and SNEGSKA (reference sequence). CDR3 length equals 14 residues. V dropped 0 bases and J dropped 5 bases, with 12 bases sitting between them. The CDR3 is CSARDLGEVDTQYF. The CDR3 nucleotides are TGCAGTGCTAGAGATCTGGGGGAGGTAGATACGCAGTATTTT.

There are a few counts of this clonotype. The chain combines TRBV27 with TRBJ2-3; no definite D call. The CDR3 covers 14 residues. Germline V lookup: CDR1 MNHEY, CDR2 SMNVEV (reference sequence). Trimming took off 6 bases at V and 4 bases at J, with 14 bases between the two ends. The CDR3 nucleotides are TGTGCCAGCAGCCTAGGGTGGGGATCAGATACGCAGTATTTT. It translates to CASSLGWGSDTQYF.

A note on this clonotype: It may be a read error: a sequence one base away is much more abundant. The V call is TRBV9, the J call TRBJ2-3; D is possibly TRBD1 or TRBD2 (6 bases each). Germline V gene data show CDR1 as SGDLS and CDR2 as YYNGEE. This CDR3 spans 15 amino acids. Trimming took 4 bases from V and 6 from J, leaving 18 bases between them. CDR3 coding DNA: TGTGCCAGCAGCTCTAGCCGGGGGCCGGTGGATACGCAGTATTTT. It codes for CASSSSRGPVDTQYF. The variable domain in full, completed from reference TRBV9 and TRBJ2-3, reads DSGVTQTPKHLITATGQRVTLRCSPRSGDLSVYWYQQSLDQGLQFLIQYYNGEERAKGNILERFSAQQFPDLHSELNLSSLELGDSALYFCASSSSRGPVDTQYFGPGTRLTVL.

The table lists this clonotype with many counts. This chain joins TRBV15 and TRBJ2-7; tentative D call: TRBD1 (7 bases). Trimming took 5 bases from V and 5 from J, leaving 13 bases between them. CDR1 LNHNV and CDR2 YYDKDF come from the germline V gene (reference sequence). The CDR3 loop spans 13 amino acids. The CDR3 sequence is CATSPTGEDEQYF. CDR3 nucleotide sequence: TGTGCCACCAGCCCTACAGGGGAGGACGAGCAGTACTTC.

This chain links TRBV15 with TRBJ1-5; tentatively, D is TRBD1 (5 bases). The germline CDR1 and CDR2 sequences are LNHNV and YYDKDF (reference sequence). V was shortened by 1 base and J by 5 bases, with 12 bases between the two germline ends. The CDR3 length is 15 residues. The CDR3 loop reads CATSRVRGGDQPQHF. The CDR3 DNA reads TGTGCCACCAGCAGAGTGCGGGGGGGGGATCAGCCCCAGCATTTT.

This clonotype was seen at least ten times. The J gene is TRBJ1-2, the V gene TRBV5-1, with 7 nucleotides matching TRBD1. The germline V gene encodes CDR1 SGHRS and CDR2 YFSETQ. This CDR3 has 15 amino acids. J gave up 1 base and V 4 bases, and 7 bases lay outside the gene matches. The CDR3 coding sequence is TGCGCCAGCAGCCCGGCCGGGACAGATAACTATGGCTACACCTTC. This codes for CASSPAGTDNYGYTF.

This clonotype was seen many times. Germline is not matched at one junction end, which may reflect a read error. V is TRBV7-7 and J is TRBJ2-1; perhaps D is TRBD1 or TRBD2 (6 bases each). Germline CDR1 and CDR2: SSHAT and FNYEAQ (reference sequence). The CDR3 is 14 residues long. CDR3 coding DNA: TGTGCTAGCAGCTTATCGGGGGCCTGGAATGAGCAGTTCTTC. It specifies CASSLSGAWNEQFF.